The sequence of this TCR beta chain was determined in a study of CD8 T cells in Susac syndrome. Overall study context: Sequencing included Susac syndrome patients, about 6 of them with active disease and roughly eight in remission.

RNA, at about 0.5 to 1 ug, was reverse transcribed with random hexamers. Multiplex PCR with immunoSEQ amplified the TCR beta CDR3 across 54 Vbeta and 13 Jbeta. TCRdb recomputed calls from the immunoSEQ multiplex PCR reads with MiXCR, one row per CDR3 protein. The table includes under 200,000 distinct CDR3 sequences, roughly nine tenths detected once. Trimming shortened V by 5 bases and J by 6 bases, and 11 bases separated the two germline ends. Germline V lookup: CDR1 DFQATT, CDR2 SNEGSKA (reference sequence). The CDR3 sequence is 12 residues long. V gene TRBV20-1 combines with J gene TRBJ1-5; weak D call: TRBD1 (5 bases). This TCR derives from a human donor with Susac syndrome. Sequencing input: CD4+ T cells from PBMCs. This chain's CDR3 is CSAQGSTQPQHF. CDR3 DNA sequence: TGCAGTGCTCAGGGATCTACTCAGCCCCAGCATTTT.